This passage covers 27 T cell receptor beta chains from one sample sequenced in a study of blood T cells in healthy people across ages. The authors ran a second PCR of about 6 to 11 cycles using a sample-barcoded 5' primer and a J-beta primer mix. Using its own MiXCR run on the 5' RACE reads, TCRdb lists one record per CDR3 protein. The table includes roughly 1,500,000 distinct CDR3 sequences, around 35% detected once. The sample taken for sequencing was blood. These receptors all stem from a woman in her 30s in good health.

This clonotype was detected many times. The chain is built from TRBV15 and TRBJ2-7; D call uncertain. Per germline, CDR1 LNHNV and CDR2 YYDKDF (reference sequence). The CDR3 loop spans 16 amino acids. Between the trimmed V and J ends, which lost 1 base and 0 bases, there was a span of 13 bases. CDR3 in DNA: TGTGCCACCAGCAGAGCGCCCGCACAAAGCTCCTACGAGCAGTACTTC. Translation gives CATSRAPAQSSYEQYF.

This clonotype was found a few times. The J gene is TRBJ1-4, the V gene TRBV29-1; D unresolved. Germline V CDR1 and CDR2: SQVTM, ANQGSEA. Trimming stripped 5 bases from V and 0 bases from J, with 7 bases between. The CDR3 sequence is 13 residues long. The CDR3 protein is CSVSESTNEKLFF. DNA of the CDR3: TGCAGCGTTTCAGAGTCAACTAATGAAAAACTGTTTTTT.

The chain recombines TRBV29-1 with TRBJ1-1; TRBD1 might be the D (6 bases). Trimming removed 7 bases at V and 8 bases at J, with 17 bases between. CDR1 and CDR2 from the germline V gene are SQVTM and ANQGSEA. The CDR3 runs to 12 residues. This chain's CDR3 is CSGDRNGGEAFF. In nucleotides, the CDR3 is TGCAGCGGTGACAGGAACGGAGGCGAAGCTTTCTTT.

This clonotype was detected a few times. The V call is TRBV10-3, the J call TRBJ2-1; 8 positions agree with TRBD2. The CDR3 extends over 13 amino acids. Trimming at V came to 10 bases and at J to 8 bases, leaving 10 bases not matched to a gene. The germline V gene encodes CDR1 ENHRY and CDR2 SYGVKD. CDR3 coding DNA: TGTGCCACCTACCGGGCGGGGGGCGATGAGCAGTTCTTC. Its protein product is CATYRAGGDEQFF.

This clonotype was counted only a few times. The CDR3 coding sequence is TGCAGCACCCGGGACACTCCCGGGAGTTTGTACTTC. This gives the protein CSTRDTPGSLYF. The chain employs TRBV29-1 and TRBJ2-7, with D tentatively TRBD1 or TRBD2 (6 bases each). Per germline, CDR1 SQVTM and CDR2 ANQGSEA. This CDR3 is built from 12 residues. V dropped 8 bases and J dropped 12 bases, with 23 bases sitting between them.

The J gene is TRBJ2-2, the V gene TRBV29-1; tentative D call: TRBD1 (5 bases). Germline V gene lookup returns CDR1 SQVTM and CDR2 ANQGSEA. The V gene lost 2 bases and the J gene lost 0 bases, with 10 bases spanning the gap. The CDR3 length is 15 residues. The CDR3 spells CSVEIAGSNTGELFF. The CDR3 DNA follows: TGCAGCGTTGAAATCGCAGGGTCGAACACCGGGGAGCTGTTTTTT.

The table lists this clonotype with many counts. V and J are TRBV7-6 and TRBJ1-6; D remains unclear. V lost 1 base and J lost 7, with 5 bases in between. The CDR3 is 13 residues long. Germline-derived CDR1 and CDR2 are SGHVS and FNYEAQ. The CDR3 DNA reads TGTGCCAGCAGCTTAGATGGCAATTCACCCCTCCACTTT. Protein sequence: CASSLDGNSPLHF.

There are a few counts of this clonotype. The V gene is TRBV4-1, the J gene TRBJ1-5; a possible D gene is TRBD1 (6 bases). The V end was cut by 0 bases, the J end by 4 bases, with 10 bases between. The CDR3 sequence is 15 residues long. Per the germline V gene, CDR1 is MGHRA and CDR2 is YSYEKL. The CDR3 loop is CASSQETGRNQPQHF. The CDR3 DNA sequence: TGCGCCAGCAGCCAAGAAACAGGGCGAAATCAGCCCCAGCATTTT.

As regards this clonotype: One end of the junction does not line up with germline, which may come from a read error. The chain's CDR3 is CAGSLSNEQFF. DNA of the CDR3: TGTGCCGGCAGTTTATCCAATGAGCAGTTCTTC. V is TRBV27 and J is TRBJ2-1, with unresolved D. Per the germline V gene, CDR1 is MNHEY and CDR2 is SMNVEV (reference sequence). CDR3 length: 11 residues.

The chain carries TRBV28 and TRBJ2-1; D unresolved. Germline CDR1 reads MDHEN; CDR2 reads SYDVKM. V was shortened by 9 bases and J by 3 bases, with 15 bases between the two germline ends. CDR3 length equals 14 residues. The CDR3 DNA reads TGTGCCAGTAGCCTTATCGGAGACTACAATGAGCAGTTCTTC. It is translated as CASSLIGDYNEQFF. The full variable domain, with the rest looked up from reference TRBV28 and TRBJ2-1, is DVKVTQSSRYLVKRTGEKVFLECVQDMDHENMFWYRQDPGLGLRLIYFSYDVKMKEKGDIPEGYSVSREKKERFSLILESASTNQTSMYLCASSLIGDYNEQFFGPGTRLTVL.

The V gene is TRBV10-2, the J gene TRBJ2-1; D might be TRBD1 (5 bases). The CDR3 has 15 amino acids. V lost 4 bases and J lost 0, with 10 bases in between. The V gene's germline CDR1 is WSHSY and CDR2 SAAADI. CDR3 protein: CASSVLRGSYNEQFF. CDR3 coding DNA: TGCGCCAGCAGTGTCTTAAGGGGCTCCTACAATGAGCAGTTCTTC.

The J gene is TRBJ2-1, the V gene TRBV7-3; D possibly corresponds to TRBD1 (6 bases). The CDR3 is 15 amino acids. The germline gives CDR1 SGHTA, CDR2 FQGTGA. The germline V and J ends were trimmed by 6 bases and 2 bases, with 14 bases remaining between them. The CDR3 DNA reads as TGTGCCAGCAGTCTAACAGGGTACCCCTACAATGAGCAGTTCTTC. Encoded protein: CASSLTGYPYNEQFF.

This clonotype came up a few times. This chain uses TRBV4-2 with TRBJ2-2, with 8 bases matching TRBD1. The length of the CDR3 is 15 residues. V shed 4 bases, J shed 6 bases, and the junction held 7 bases outside the gene matches. CDR1 and CDR2 from the germline V gene are LGHNA and YNFKEQ. The CDR3 DNA is TGTGCCAGCAGCCTCGGACAGGGAAACGCCGGGGAGCTGTTTTTT. Amino acids: CASSLGQGNAGELFF.

This clonotype was seen many times. The chain couples TRBV7-2 to TRBJ2-4; 10 nucleotides agree with TRBD2. Germline loops: CDR1 SGHTA, CDR2 FQGNSA. V shed 1 base and J 4 bases; nucleotides not matched to a gene: 1. CDR3 size: 15 residues. CDR3 loop: CASSLGTSGKNIQYF. The CDR3 DNA follows: TGTGCCAGCAGCTTAGGGACTAGCGGAAAAAACATTCAGTACTTC. Variable domain in full (rest from reference TRBV7-2 and TRBJ2-4): GAGVSQSPSNKVTEKGKDVELRCDPISGHTALYWYRQSLGQGLEFLIYFQGNSAPDKSGLPSDRFSAERTGGSVSTLTIQRTQQEDSAVYLCASSLGTSGKNIQYFGAGTRLSVL.

This clonotype appeared a few times. The chain has TRBV9 and TRBJ2-3; unclear D gene. The CDR3 totals 15 residues. V gave up 3 bases and J gave up 2 bases, with 13 bases separating them. CDR1 SGDLS and CDR2 YYNGEE come from the germline V gene. CDR3 region: CASSAGPRSTDTQYF. The CDR3 DNA sequence: TGTGCCAGCAGCGCCGGACCTCGATCCACAGATACGCAGTATTTT.

This sequence joins TRBV5-1 and TRBJ1-1; 8 bases agree with TRBD1. Germline assignment: CDR1 SGHRS and CDR2 YFSETQ. Trimming took 4 bases from V and 2 from J; bases not matched to a gene: 13. The CDR3 covers 17 residues. The CDR3 DNA sequence: TGCGCCAGCAGCGACCCGGGACAGGCCAATGGAAACACTGAAGCTTTCTTT. Its translation is CASSDPGQANGNTEAFF.

Ten or more counts support this clonotype. The gene calls are TRBV6-5 and TRBJ1-5; 11 bases agree with TRBD1. Germline V gene data show CDR1 as MNHEY and CDR2 as SVGAGI. V shed 0 bases, J shed 0 bases, and the junction held 16 bases outside the gene matches. The CDR3 length is 22 residues. This CDR3 is CASSYSGRGAGQGAYSNQPQHF. CDR3 bases: TGTGCCAGCAGTTACTCGGGTCGGGGGGCCGGACAGGGGGCTTATAGCAATCAGCCCCAGCATTTT.

The genes are TRBV9 and TRBJ1-2, with 7 bases aligning to TRBD1. V gave up 1 base and J gave up 8 bases; unmatched junction bases: 5. CDR3 size: 13 residues. The germline gives CDR1 SGDLS, CDR2 YYNGEE. The CDR3, as DNA: TGTGCCAGCAGCGTAATAACAGGGGACGGCTACACCTTC. Translation gives CASSVITGDGYTF.

Of note for this clonotype: One end of the junction fails to match germline, which may point to a read error. The V gene is TRBV20-1, the J gene TRBJ2-7, with TRBD2 as a possible D gene (6 bases). Looked up from germline, CDR1 is DFQATT and CDR2 is SNEGSKA (reference sequence). This CDR3 comprises 15 residues. DNA for the CDR3: TGCAGTGCTGGAGACCCGGGACTGGGCCCCTACGAGCAGTACTTC. Protein product: CSAGDPGLGPYEQYF.

This clonotype was detected once. At one boundary the junction diverges from the germline segment, which might be a read error. The CDR3 here is CVSSQGPPGDTDTQYF. The CDR3 DNA reads as TGTGTCAGCAGCCAAGGCCCCCCAGGGGACACAGATACGCAGTATTTT. This rearrangement joins TRBV9 to TRBJ2-3, with a possible D match to TRBD1 (6 bases). The CDR3 is 16 residues long. Looked up from germline, CDR1 is SGDLS and CDR2 is YYNGEE.

The V gene is TRBV28, the J gene TRBJ2-3, with D tentatively TRBD1 (6 bases). Looked up from germline, CDR1 is MDHEN and CDR2 is SYDVKM. The length of the CDR3 is 14 residues. Trimming pared 8 bases from V and 2 bases from J, leaving 14 bases between. The CDR3, as DNA: TGTGCCAGCCAGGACAGAACGTCCACAGATACGCAGTATTTT. Translating gives CASQDRTSTDTQYF.

This rearrangement joins TRBV27 to TRBJ2-7, with D perhaps matching TRBD1 (6 bases). The CDR3 extends over 16 amino acids. V gave up 6 bases and J gave up 4 bases, with 22 bases separating them. CDR1 is MNHEY, CDR2 SMNVEV, per germline (reference sequence). CDR3 sequence: CASSLSSGTLTYEQYF. CDR3 DNA sequence: TGTGCCAGCAGCCTCTCCTCCGGGACACTTACATACGAGCAGTACTTC.

This clonotype was detected ten times or more. J is TRBJ1-2 and V is TRBV9; D remains unclear. CDR1 SGDLS and CDR2 YYNGEE come from the germline V gene. CDR3 length: 12 residues. V was shortened by 5 bases and J by 0 bases, with 5 bases between the two germline ends. CDR3 amino acids: CASSYPNYGYTF. DNA of the CDR3: TGTGCCAGCAGTTACCCTAACTATGGCTACACCTTC.

A few counts support this clonotype. The chain couples TRBV9 to TRBJ1-2; the D gene is possibly TRBD1 (5 bases). The V end lost 6 bases, the J end lost 6 bases, and 27 bases lay between the germline ends. CDR3 length: 17 residues. Germline V gives CDR1 SGDLS, CDR2 YYNGEE. CDR3 region: CASTAMGFANSGDGYTF. The CDR3 DNA is TGTGCCAGCACCGCAATGGGGTTTGCTAATTCGGGGGATGGCTACACCTTC.

The CDR3 loop reads CASSKVKYTGGTYEQYF. DNA of the CDR3: TGTGCCAGCAGCAAAGTTAAATATACAGGGGGAACTTACGAGCAGTACTTC. This sequence joins TRBV21-1 and TRBJ2-7; the table's D gene call, TRBD1, was not cross checked with the DNA. TRBV21-1 counts as a pseudogene. The CDR3 is 17 amino acids.

This sequence joins TRBV6-1 and TRBJ2-5, with D possibly being TRBD2 (6 bases). The ends were cut back, 2 bases at V and 7 bases at J, with 17 bases in the middle. This CDR3 has 15 amino acids. Germline V gene sequence: CDR1 MNHNS, CDR2 SASEGT. The CDR3 DNA reads TGTGCCAGCAGTGAACAATCGGCCGGAGGGGTGACCCAGTACTTC. It yields the protein CASSEQSAGGVTQYF.

The chain couples TRBV5-1 to TRBJ1-1; D gene unclear. CDR1 and CDR2 (germline): SGHRS, YFSETQ. CDR3 size: 15 residues. Trimming left V 6 bases short and J 0 bases short, with 15 bases between. DNA of the CDR3: TGCGCCAGCAAGCTTGGATATAAGGTGAACACTGAAGCTTTCTTT. It codes for CASKLGYKVNTEAFF.